The sequence of this T cell receptor (beta chain) was determined in a study of PD-L1 blockade in urothelial cancer. On the study more broadly: Males with urothelial cancer arising in the bladder constituted about 90% of the roughly 30 patients. Patients arrived having already received 0 to 3 prior chemotherapy regimens. Blood was evaluated 3 weeks (second dose) and 6 weeks after therapy began.

This CDR3 is 14 amino acids long. V dropped 2 bases and J dropped 1 base, with 8 bases sitting between them. CDR1 and CDR2 (germline): MNHNY, SVGAGI (reference sequence). Sample time point: pretreatment peripheral blood. Clones were read by immunoSEQ multiplex PCR, and TCRdb kept only the in-frame ones, dropping some. The data contain under 60,000 clones, approximately 79% of them singletons. The rearrangement links TRBV6-6 to TRBJ1-1; D is possibly TRBD1 (5 bases). This sample comprised PBMCs, obtained around atezolizumab (anti-PD-L1) treatment. The origin of this receptor is a man in his 70s with urothelial cancer. The DNA for the CDR3 is TGTGCCAGCAGTTACACCGGGGGGAACACTGAAGCTTTCTTT. Protein sequence: CASSYTGGNTEAFF.